This T cell receptor (beta chain) was sequenced for a study of shared clonotypes between healthy human individuals. Over several immunoSEQ plates, each subset's genomic DNA was distributed in even portions. Here immunoSEQ multiplex PCR was the method, and the copy in TCRdb shows in-frame clones only, minus some. The data show 850,000 to 1,200,000 clones, more than 60% seen once. CDR3 length: 11 amino acids. V lost 8 bases and J lost 8, with 9 bases in between. The germline V gene encodes CDR1 MNHNS and CDR2 SASEGT. The sample taken for sequencing was memory CD4+ T cells sorted from blood. The subset denotes: CD45RA-negative fraction. V gene TRBV6-1 combines with J gene TRBJ1-4; D remains ambiguous. This TCR came from a man between 18 and 29 years old in good health. CDR3 in amino acids: CASSTLEKLFF. The CDR3 region has the DNA TGTGCCAGCTCTACCCTGGAAAAACTGTTTTTT.